This record concerns one T cell receptor beta chain sequence. The treatment here: about 20 received Ad26.COV2.S at low or high dose, single or two shots; 5 received placebo; per-sample allocation not given. Day 63 after the first vaccine or placebo injection was the time point for sampling. The data originate from a study of Ad26.COV2.S vaccination and SARS-CoV-2 variants. Some clones are missing from TCRdb's copy, which holds only in-frame ones; the method was immunoSEQ multiplex PCR. The sample consists of fewer than 900,000 clones, approximately 88% of them appearing once. The receptor comes from a person aged 18 to 59 who received the Ad26.COV2.S COVID-19 vaccine or a placebo. The source material was peripheral blood, sampled in a trial of Ad26.COV2.S vaccine versus placebo.

The CDR3 DNA sequence: TGCGCCAGCAGCTTACAGGATTCTAATTCACCCCTCCACTTT. Protein product: CASSLQDSNSPLHF. The V and J genes are TRBV5-1 and TRBJ1-6, with D possibly matching TRBD1 (5 bases). CDR1 and CDR2 from the germline V gene are SGHRS and YFSETQ. V lost 2 bases and J 6 bases, leaving 9 bases between the germline ends. The CDR3 has 14 residues.